The TCR beta chain under discussion was sequenced for a study of shared clonotypes between healthy human individuals. This clone was seen just once. As yet, its antigen is unknown. Study-wide results and caveats: Donor clonotype sharing was expected to depend on sequencing depth.

All donors were healthy HIV-negative adults lacking recent acute infections or vaccinations. Unsorted PBMC DNA underwent sequencing on ten immunoSEQ deep assay plates. Here immunoSEQ multiplex PCR was the method, and the copy in TCRdb shows in-frame clones only, minus some. The sample records about 450,000 clones, 70% to 80% being singletons. Sequencing was performed on PBMCs. The sequence derives from a woman in her 40s in good health. Some clones in this sample may be carry-over from other donors' samples.

CDR3: CASSLEGQVNNEQFF. In DNA, the CDR3 is TGTGCCAGCAGCTTGGAGGGACAGGTAAACAATGAGCAGTTCTTC. The rearrangement joins TRBV5-8 to TRBJ2-1; TRBD1 agrees at 8 bases. This CDR3 contains 15 residues. Germline CDR1 is SGHTS and CDR2 is YDEGEE. J lost 5 bases, V lost 0 bases, and 4 bases had no gene match. Supplemented by reference TRBV5-8 and TRBJ2-1, the full variable domain reads EAGVTQSPTHLIKTRGQQATLRCSPISGHTSVYWYQQALGLGLQFLLWYDEGEERNRGNFPPRFSGRQFPNYSSELNVNALELEDSALYLCASSLEGQVNNEQFFGPGTRLTVL.